This TCR beta chain was captured by sequencing in a study of T cells expressing NK-cell markers. The overall study: Repertoires of TCR beta were obtained from T cells sorted as CD3+CD56+NKG2C+, CD3+CD56+NKG2C- and CD3+CD56-NKG2C+.

Notes on the study in general: The dominant NKG2C+ clonotypes represented roughly 1.0-7.5% of CD8+ T cells in six or seven donors. In several donors, dominant clonotypes made up about 25-60.1% of CD3+CD56-NKG2C+ cells.

Regarding this clonotype: Its target is unknown.

CDR3 length equals 14 residues. Germline CDR1 reads MNHNS; CDR2 reads SASEGT. A 5'RACE template switching approach incorporating UMIs was used to make TCR beta cDNA. TCRdb reprocessed the 5' RACE reads; each CDR3 protein has one entry and no DNA is given. The sample has a few hundred thousand distinct CDR3 sequences; the top ten hold roughly 5.4%. The chain uses TRBV6-1 and TRBJ2-7. This clonotype was obtained from a man aged 18-75 years in good health. The sequenced material came from blood T cells: a sorted CD56 or NKG2C T cell subset, CD4+ or CD8+ T cells, or bulk PBMC T cells (not recorded which). The CDR3 spells CASSATGNSYEQYF.